This paragraph covers one TCR beta chain sequence. The table came from immunoSEQ multiplex PCR; TCRdb's copy has only in-frame clones and leaves some out. This table holds approximately 100,000 clones, about 90% found once. These data originate in a study of T cell changes during pregnancy in multiple sclerosis. The CDR3 is 14 amino acids. From germline, CDR1 is MDHEN and CDR2 SYDVKM. Trimming removed 6 bases from V and 2 bases from J; junction bases left unmatched: 1. The sequence came from a female donor with multiple sclerosis, enrolled in a pregnancy study. The rearrangement joins TRBV28 to TRBJ1-5; 10 bases match TRBD1. Sequenced material: peripheral blood, taken after pregnancy. CDR3 bases: TGTGCCAGCAGCGGGACAGGGGGCAATCAGCCCCAGCATTTT. It yields the protein CASSGTGGNQPQHF. Full variable domain (missing parts from reference TRBV28 and TRBJ1-5): DVKVTQSSRYLVKRTGEKVFLECVQDMDHENMFWYRQDPGLGLRLIYFSYDVKMKEKGDIPEGYSVSREKKERFSLILESASTNQTSMYLCASSGTGGNQPQHFGDGTRLSIL.